The present TCR beta chain was sequenced within a study of early T cells in non-severe SARS-CoV-2 infection. Study-level information: Whole-blood bulk RNA, unsorted, was sequenced, and chains were unpaired.

Many counts were recorded for this clonotype. Its cognate antigen is unknown. General study results and limits: Anti-spike CD8 responses were favored in VDJdb matching, and private and CD4 specificities were missed.

Unique molecular identifiers were attached to individual cDNA molecules. TCRdb processed the 5' RACE reads anew with MiXCR; each CDR3 protein has one entry. The table lists 50,000 to 60,000 distinct CDR3 sequences, 6.2% of them singletons. The CDR3 runs 13 residues. V was cut by 4 bases and J by 1 base, with 4 bases left in between. The chain links TRBV12-3 or TRBV12-4 to TRBJ2-2; unclear D gene. Sequencing was performed on whole blood. The receptor was isolated from an adult who was a healthcare worker with PCR-confirmed SARS-CoV-2 infection or an uninfected control (not recorded which). CDR3 amino acids: CASSSKNTGELFF. The CDR3 nucleotides read TGTGCCAGCAGTTCGAAGAACACCGGGGAGCTGTTTTTT.